These T cell receptor beta chains were read from a single sample in a study of naive and memory T cell subsets. TCRdb ran MiXCR on the UMI-ligation and nested PCR reads and lists one entry per CDR3 protein. The sample carries some 87,000 distinct CDR3 sequences, 6% to 7.5% recorded once. Sequenced sample: central memory CD4+ T cells from blood. These TCRs come from a human donor in good health. Both conserved end residues are part of each CDR3. D genes are given only for firm matches. Some rows have no size entry. The others give once, few or many, or a class for an expanded clone.

j_gene: TRBJ2-7
d_gene: TRBD1
v_gene: TRBV7-6
abundance: many
len: 14
CDR3aa: CASSKGQGSYEQYF
CDR3nt: TGTGCCAGCAGCAAGGGACAGGGATCCTACGAGCAGTACTTC

j_gene: TRBJ1-5
d_gene: -
v_gene: TRBV28
abundance: many
len: 16
CDR3aa: CASTYLGRNSNQPQHF
CDR3nt: TGTGCCAGCACCTACCTGGGACGGAATAGCAATCAGCCCCAGCATTTT

j_gene: TRBJ2-2
d_gene: TRBD1
v_gene: TRBV15
abundance: few
len: 16
CDR3aa: CATSTGTGGITGELFF
CDR3nt: TGTGCCACCAGCACCGGGACAGGGGGCATCACCGGGGAGCTGTTTTTT

j_gene: TRBJ2-2
d_gene: -
v_gene: TRBV4-3
abundance: few
len: 17
CDR3aa: CASSRRVGATNTGELFF
CDR3nt: TGCGCCAGCAGCCGCCGAGTGGGGGCAACGAACACCGGGGAGCTGTTTTTT

j_gene: TRBJ2-5
d_gene: -
v_gene: TRBV25-1
abundance: few
len: 16
CDR3aa: CASSALPPIGQETQYF
CDR3nt: TGTGCCAGCAGTGCCCTGCCTCCTATCGGGCAAGAGACCCAGTACTTC

j_gene: TRBJ2-1
d_gene: TRBD2
v_gene: TRBV18
abundance: -
len: 18
CDR3aa: CASSFGSPASGTYNEQFF
CDR3nt: TGTGCCAGCTCATTCGGATCGCCGGCTAGCGGAACCTACAATGAGCAGTTCTTC

j_gene: TRBJ1-2
d_gene: TRBD1
v_gene: TRBV12-3/TRBV12-4
abundance: few
len: 15
CDR3aa: CASSSRGDRAFGYTF
CDR3nt: TGTGCCAGCAGCTCCCGAGGGGACAGGGCCTTTGGCTACACCTTC

j_gene: TRBJ1-2
d_gene: -
v_gene: TRBV27
abundance: many
len: 15
CDR3aa: CASSSRATGFYGYTF
CDR3nt: TGTGCCAGCAGTTCACGCGCGACAGGATTCTATGGCTACACCTTC

j_gene: TRBJ2-1
d_gene: -
v_gene: TRBV10-3
abundance: few
len: 13
CDR3aa: CAISTDAYNEQFF
CDR3nt: TGTGCCATCAGTACAGACGCCTACAATGAGCAGTTCTTC

j_gene: TRBJ2-1
d_gene: -
v_gene: TRBV6-2/TRBV6-3
abundance: many
len: 12
CDR3aa: CASSPRDTEQFF
CDR3nt: TGTGCCAGCAGCCCCAGGGATACTGAGCAGTTCTTC

j_gene: TRBJ2-7
d_gene: -
v_gene: TRBV25-1
abundance: many
len: 13
CDR3aa: CASSGGPTLGEYF
CDR3nt: TGTGCCAGCAGTGGGGGCCCTACACTGGGAGAGTACTTC

j_gene: TRBJ2-1
d_gene: -
v_gene: TRBV12-3/TRBV12-4
abundance: many
len: 13
CDR3aa: CASSTEAYNEQFF
CDR3nt: TGTGCCAGCAGTACAGAAGCCTACAATGAGCAGTTCTTC

j_gene: TRBJ1-3
d_gene: -
v_gene: TRBV7-2
abundance: many
len: 17
CDR3aa: CASSLGAASLSGNTIYF
CDR3nt: TGTGCCAGCAGCTTAGGGGCGGCCAGTCTCTCTGGAAACACCATATATTTT

j_gene: TRBJ2-1
d_gene: -
v_gene: TRBV20-1
abundance: many
len: 17
CDR3aa: CSARAIRDPKLYNEQFF
CDR3nt: TGCAGTGCTAGAGCCATCAGGGACCCGAAACTCTACAATGAGCAGTTCTTC

j_gene: TRBJ1-5
d_gene: -
v_gene: TRBV7-6
abundance: -
len: 16
CDR3aa: CASSLAAGGLEQPQHF
CDR3nt: TGTGCCAGCAGCTTAGCCGCGGGGGGGCTCGAACAGCCCCAGCATTTT